The TCR beta chain described here comes from a study of CD8 T cells in Susac syndrome. Study conclusions and caveats: The study recognized that the number of individuals in its TCR sequencing and HLA analysis was relatively small.

For this clonotype: Its antigen remains unknown.

Trimming took 2 bases from V and 4 from J, leaving 9 bases between them. Germline CDR1 and CDR2: LNHDA and SQIVND (reference sequence). The CDR3 consists of 14 residues. RNA amounts of about 0.5 to 1 ug underwent reverse transcription with random hexamers. An immunoSEQ multiplex PCR amplified TCR beta CDR3 over 54 Vbeta and 13 Jbeta. TCRdb redid the calling of the immunoSEQ multiplex PCR reads with MiXCR, one entry per CDR3 protein. The table has hundreds of thousands of distinct CDR3 sequences, about 82% seen once. Negative isolation yielded the CD8+ and CD4+ T cells, while FACS enriched the TEMRA cells.

This chain links TRBV19 with TRBJ1-5; D is unclear. The receptor's source is a human donor with multiple sclerosis. The specimen was CD8+ T cells from PBMCs. CDR3 in DNA: TGTGCCAGTAGTATAACAGAATTTAATCAGCCCCAGCATTTT. Translated, it gives CASSITEFNQPQHF.